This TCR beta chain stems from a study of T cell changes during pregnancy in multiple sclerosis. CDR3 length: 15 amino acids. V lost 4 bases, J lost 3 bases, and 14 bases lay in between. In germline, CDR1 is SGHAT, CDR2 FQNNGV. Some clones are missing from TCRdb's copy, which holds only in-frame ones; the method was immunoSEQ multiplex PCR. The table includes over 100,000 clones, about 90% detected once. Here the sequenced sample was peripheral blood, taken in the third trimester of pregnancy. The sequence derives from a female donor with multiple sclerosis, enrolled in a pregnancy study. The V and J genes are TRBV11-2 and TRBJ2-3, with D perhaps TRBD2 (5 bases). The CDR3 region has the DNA TGTGCCAGCAGCTCCCGCGGGTTCGGGACAGATACGCAGTATTTT. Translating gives CASSSRGFGTDTQYF.